The 9 T cell receptor beta chains presented below share a single source sample, sequenced in a study of T-cell memory formation after mild COVID-19 (dated by TCRdb to the early 2020s). The library was generated by 5' RACE. The data were produced on an Illumina NovaSeq 6000. TCRdb ran its own pipeline on the public reads, namely fastp trimming at Q25 and MiXCR clone calling, and kept in-frame beta chains. Rows merge per CDR3 protein into single entries with the most common DNA and genes. Within this sample are about 620,000 distinct CDR3 sequences, with roughly 18% of them counted one time only. The leading ten clones occupy around 13% of the sample. Input material: PBMCs or a T cell subset sorted from them (not recorded which). The receptors shown here come from an adult woman who had mild COVID-19 (a few samples of this study predate the infection). The sample titles of this study are shuffled in the database, so cell type and time point are left out; the donor was told from shared clones.

This clonotype was detected only a few times. The chain employs TRBV7-2 and TRBJ1-5, with 7 bases identical to TRBD1. CDR1 is SGHTA and CDR2 is FQGNSA in the germline V gene. J was trimmed by 7 bases and V by 5 bases; bases with no gene match: 11. The CDR3 has 15 residues. This CDR3 reads CASSERGGTGQPQHF. The CDR3 bases are TGTGCCAGCAGCGAGAGAGGGGGCACGGGGCAGCCCCAGCATTTT.

The chain is built from TRBV20-1 and TRBJ1-2; D is perhaps TRBD1 (5 bases). Trimming took off 3 bases at V and 2 bases at J, with 10 bases between the two ends. The CDR3 extends over 13 amino acids. Germline V gene data show CDR1 as DFQATT and CDR2 as SNEGSKA (reference sequence). DNA of the CDR3: TGCAGTGCTAGCCCGACAGTGAACTATGGCTACACCTTC. This sequence encodes CSASPTVNYGYTF.

This clonotype came up many times. This chain joins TRBV5-1 and TRBJ2-1; the D gene could be TRBD1 or TRBD2 (5 bases each). CDR1 and CDR2 (germline): SGHRS, YFSETQ. This CDR3 has 17 amino acids. The ends were cut back, 4 bases at V and 0 bases at J, with 17 bases in the middle. In nucleotides, the CDR3 is TGCGCCAGCAGCCCCAGGGACGGCAAGAGCTCCTACAATGAGCAGTTCTTC. Residues: CASSPRDGKSSYNEQFF.

This clonotype was observed a handful of times. The V gene is TRBV24-1, the J gene TRBJ2-4, with 9 nucleotides matching TRBD1. There are 14 residues in the CDR3. The V and J ends lost 7 bases and 2 bases, in that order; junction bases with no gene match: 2. CDR1 and CDR2 (germline): KGHDR, SFDVKD. For the CDR3, the DNA is TGTGCCACCAGCGGACAGGGGTCCAAAAACATTCAGTACTTC. Protein sequence: CATSGQGSKNIQYF.

This clonotype showed up just a few times. The chain couples TRBV12-3 or TRBV12-4 to TRBJ2-2; D is unresolved. V was shortened by 6 bases and J by 0 bases, with 14 bases between the two germline ends. This CDR3 is 16 amino acids long. The CDR3 nucleotides read TGTGCCAGCAGGGCCAGTATAAGGGCGAACACCGGGGAGCTGTTTTTT. Encoded protein: CASRASIRANTGELFF.

This clonotype came up a few times. The chain carries TRBV7-2 and TRBJ2-3; no clear D. V lost 1 base to trimming and J lost 0 bases, with 8 bases between them. Looked up from germline, CDR1 is SGHTA and CDR2 is FQGNSA. The CDR3 contains 15 residues. The CDR3 loop is CASSLERRSTDTQYF. Here the CDR3 DNA reads TGTGCCAGCAGCTTAGAGCGAAGAAGCACAGATACGCAGTATTTT.

This clonotype was seen only a few times. The CDR3 spells CASSQVHGSNYGYTF. In nucleotides, the CDR3 is TGTGCCAGCAGCCAAGTACACGGCAGTAACTATGGCTACACCTTC. This rearrangement joins TRBV14 to TRBJ1-2, with D unclear. CDR1 is SGHDN and CDR2 is FVKESK in the germline V gene. Between the trimmed V and J ends, which lost 1 base and 1 base, there was a span of 10 bases. The CDR3 is made up of 15 amino acids.

The CDR3 DNA reads TGTGCCAGCAGCTTGGCACAGGGGGGATCACCCCTCCACTTT. It translates to CASSLAQGGSPLHF. The chain is built from TRBV7-2 and TRBJ1-6; 8 nucleotides agree with TRBD1. The germline V gene encodes CDR1 SGHTA and CDR2 FQGNSA. V shed 3 bases and J 10 bases; nucleotides not matched to a gene: 5. The CDR3 has 14 amino acids.

The chain combines TRBV20-1 with TRBJ2-2; 7 bases are shared with TRBD1. Germline V lookup: CDR1 DFQATT, CDR2 SNEGSKA (reference sequence). With 4 bases clipped from V and 4 bases from J, the junction kept 12 bases outside the gene matches. The CDR3 consists of 16 residues. The CDR3 is CSATHPTGKGTGELFF. As DNA, the CDR3 is TGCAGTGCTACCCACCCGACAGGGAAGGGCACCGGGGAGCTGTTTTTT.